The 21 T cell receptor beta chains below come from one sample, sequenced in a study of glioma-infiltrating T cells after dendritic cell vaccination (dated by TCRdb to about 2016). Libraries came from the immunoSEQ multiplex PCR assay. TCRdb took over this immuneACCESS table, retaining in-frame rearrangements with V and J assigned. Such tables are incomplete; in checked studies, under half of the missing clones stem from an unresolved V gene, and the remainder is unexplained. The sample has 3,000 to 4,500 clones on record, approximately 93% of them singletons. In total, the top ten clones hold around 5.5% of the sample. The sample consisted of blood, taken before dendritic cell vaccination. All receptors come from a human donor with glioblastoma.

This clone came up once. The chain uses TRBV6-1 and TRBJ2-1; TRBD2 matches 11 bases. This CDR3 has 14 residues. J was trimmed by 6 bases and V by 7 bases; bases with no gene match: 5. Per germline, CDR1 MNHNS and CDR2 SASEGT. The CDR3 loop reads CASTPSGRRNEQFF. In nucleotides, the CDR3 is TGTGCCAGCACCCCTAGCGGGAGGCGCAATGAGCAGTTCTTC.

V usage is TRBV19 and J usage is TRBJ1-2; D is undetermined. From germline, CDR1 is LNHDA and CDR2 SQIVND (reference sequence). The CDR3 runs 14 residues. Trimming took off 10 bases at V and 5 bases at J, with 20 bases between the two ends. The CDR3 DNA sequence: TGTGCCACCCAAAGGTCAGCGGGGAGGTATGGCTACACCTTC. Encoded protein: CATQRSAGRYGYTF.

The chain couples TRBV10-3 to TRBJ1-2; D remains ambiguous. CDR3 size: 10 residues. Germline CDR1 ENHRY, CDR2 SYGVKD. The germline V and J ends were trimmed by 2 bases and 7 bases, with 2 bases remaining between them. CDR3 bases: TGTGCCATCAGTGAGCGTGGCTACACCTTC. This sequence encodes CAISERGYTF.

This clone has only one observation. This CDR3 reads CASSQAGDRGTDTQYF. CDR3 nucleotides: TGCGCCAGCAGCCAAGCCGGGGACAGGGGGACAGATACGCAGTATTTT. The V call is TRBV4-1, the J call TRBJ2-3; 11 bases align to TRBD1. CDR1 and CDR2 from the germline V gene are MGHRA and YSYEKL. The CDR3 loop spans 16 amino acids. The V gene end was trimmed by 1 base and the J gene end by 3 bases; junction bases not matched to a gene: 3.

The CDR3 reads CASSEWGVGWTYEQYF. As DNA, the CDR3 is TGTGCCAGCAGTGAGTGGGGGGTGGGTTGGACCTACGAGCAGTACTTC. The chain recombines TRBV6-1 with TRBJ2-7; a weak D match, TRBD2 (6 bases). V lost 3 bases to trimming and J lost 2 bases, with 17 bases between them. Germline V gene data show CDR1 as MNHNS and CDR2 as SASEGT. The CDR3 extends over 16 amino acids.

Comment on this clone: One end of the junction is discordant with germline, which a read error may explain. J is TRBJ2-7 and V is TRBV9; D is tentatively TRBD1 or TRBD2 (5 bases each). The CDR3 is 13 residues long. In germline, CDR1 is SGDLS, CDR2 YYNGEE. The CDR3 loop reads CASSDRHSYEQYF. CDR3 DNA: TGTGCCAGTAGCGACAGACACTCCTACGAGCAGTACTTC.

The chain links TRBV27 to TRBJ1-2, with 8 bases matching TRBD1. CDR1 is MNHEY and CDR2 is SMNVEV in the germline V gene (reference sequence). The CDR3 has 15 residues. Trimming took 6 bases from V and 9 from J; bases not matched to a gene: 15. The CDR3 DNA sequence: TGTGCCAGCAGCCGGAACAGGGGGGGGTTTAGTAGCTACACCTTC. It translates to CASSRNRGGFSSYTF.

The CDR3 sequence is CASSSLAGVSTDTQYF. The CDR3 bases are TGTGCCAGCAGCTCGCTAGCGGGAGTTAGCACAGATACGCAGTATTTT. The chain joins TRBV7-6 to TRBJ2-3, with 10 bases lining up with TRBD2. CDR1 and CDR2 from the germline V gene are SGHVS and FNYEAQ. There are 16 residues in the CDR3. V was clipped by 4 bases and J by 0 bases; unmatched bases: 4.

The rearrangement uses TRBV29-1 and TRBJ2-7, with 10 bases identical to TRBD2. Trimming removed 4 bases from V and 6 bases from J; junction bases left unmatched: 3. The CDR3 totals 12 residues. CDR1 is SQVTM, CDR2 ANQGSEA, per germline. The CDR3 DNA reads as TGCAGCGTTGCTAGCGGGAGTCGCGAGCAGTACTTC. Translation gives CSVASGSREQYF.

The chain recombines TRBV6-1 with TRBJ1-5, with 10 bases aligning to TRBD1. Germline V lookup: CDR1 MNHNS, CDR2 SASEGT. The J segment lost 4 bases and the V segment lost 5 bases, leaving 2 bases of the junction unmatched. This CDR3 has 14 amino acids. CDR3 region: CASSRDRGNQPQHF. As DNA, the CDR3 is TGTGCCAGCAGTCGGGACAGGGGAAATCAGCCCCAGCATTTT.

The sample holds a few counts of this clone. The chain has TRBV19 and TRBJ1-1; D is unresolved. The CDR3 consists of 13 residues. The V end lost 6 bases, the J end lost 7 bases, and 15 bases lay between the germline ends. In germline, CDR1 is LNHDA, CDR2 SQIVND (reference sequence). CDR3 residues: CASRYGWEVEAFF. CDR3 in DNA: TGTGCCAGTAGGTACGGGTGGGAGGTTGAAGCTTTCTTT.

The V and J genes are TRBV30 and TRBJ2-7; D unclear. Germline-derived CDR1 and CDR2 are GTSNPN and SVGIG (reference sequence). Trimming pared 7 bases from V and 6 bases from J, leaving 19 bases between. The CDR3 is 13 residues long. The CDR3 region has the DNA TGTGCCTCCTCTGAGACAAGAATGGTCGAGCAGTACTTC. Translation gives CASSETRMVEQYF.

The chain is built from TRBV19 and TRBJ1-5, with TRBD1 matching over 10 bases. Germline CDR1 is LNHDA and CDR2 is SQIVND (reference sequence). Losses at the gene ends were 4 bases for V and 3 bases for J; bases not matched to a gene: 3. The CDR3 is 15 residues long. The CDR3 region has the DNA TGTGCCAGTAGTAAAGGGACAGGGGTCAATCAGCCCCAGCATTTT. It is translated as CASSKGTGVNQPQHF.

This clone was observed once. This chain connects TRBV30 to TRBJ1-6; no definite D call. The germline CDR1 and CDR2 sequences are GTSNPN and SVGIG (reference sequence). With 1 base removed from V and 14 bases from J, the gap between germline ends came to 18 bases. The CDR3 is made up of 14 amino acids. CDR3 coding DNA: TGTGCCTGGAGTGACTACGAAACTTTGAACGCCCTCCACTTT. As protein: CAWSDYETLNALHF.

The gene calls are TRBV19 and TRBJ1-5; the D gene is possibly TRBD1 (5 bases). Germline CDR1 is LNHDA and CDR2 is SQIVND (reference sequence). The CDR3 contains 15 residues. V shed 5 bases and J shed 3 bases, with 14 bases lying between them. As DNA, the CDR3 is TGTGCCAGTAGTCAACAGGAGAAGTACAATCAGCCCCAGCATTTT. Protein sequence: CASSQQEKYNQPQHF.

V and J are TRBV28 and TRBJ1-2, with 7 positions matching TRBD1. J lost 5 bases, V lost 4 bases, and 13 bases had no gene match. CDR1 MDHEN and CDR2 SYDVKM come from the germline V gene. CDR3 length equals 16 residues. This CDR3 is CASSSLPRTGVYGYTF. CDR3 coding DNA: TGTGCCAGCAGTTCCCTTCCCCGGACAGGAGTTTATGGCTACACCTTC.

The chain recombines TRBV27 with TRBJ2-1, with D possibly TRBD1 on 5 matching bases. CDR1 MNHEY and CDR2 SMNVEV come from the germline V gene (reference sequence). The CDR3 contains 14 residues. Trimming shortened V by 2 bases and J by 4 bases, and 9 bases separated the two germline ends. CDR3 in DNA: TGTGCCAGCAGTTTAGGGGCAGGTTACAATGAGCAGTTCTTC. Translation gives CASSLGAGYNEQFF.

V gene TRBV7-2 combines with J gene TRBJ2-1; 10 bases map to TRBD2. Germline V lookup: CDR1 SGHTA, CDR2 FQGNSA. Trimming removed 2 bases from V and 4 bases from J; junction bases left unmatched: 14. The CDR3 loop spans 19 amino acids. CDR3 protein: CASSLRGLAGVDGYNEQFF. The CDR3 DNA reads as TGTGCCAGCAGCTTACGAGGCCTAGCGGGAGTCGATGGTTACAATGAGCAGTTCTTC.

This chain connects TRBV27 to TRBJ1-1; D unclear. V shed 8 bases and J shed 11 bases, with 15 bases lying between them. Germline V gene data show CDR1 as MNHEY and CDR2 as SMNVEV (reference sequence). CDR3 size: 11 residues. As DNA, the CDR3 is TGTGCCAGCGGACTCGGGTCGGGGGCTTTCTTT. It is translated as CASGLGSGAFF.

The rearrangement joins TRBV27 to TRBJ1-1; TRBD1 matches at 7 bases. The V gene end was trimmed by 6 bases and the J gene end by 3 bases; junction bases not matched to a gene: 10. CDR1 and CDR2 (germline): MNHEY, SMNVEV (reference sequence). This CDR3 has 15 residues. In DNA, the CDR3 is TGTGCCAGCAGGGACGAGACAGGGTGGGACACTGAAGCTTTCTTT. Protein: CASRDETGWDTEAFF.

In this sample, this clone turned up a few times. This chain links TRBV6-5 with TRBJ2-2; TRBD2 agrees at 12 bases. The germline V gene encodes CDR1 MNHEY and CDR2 SVGAGI. The CDR3 is made up of 15 amino acids. Losses at the gene ends were 11 bases for V and 4 bases for J; bases not matched to a gene: 8. This CDR3 reads CAARETSGSTGELFF. Here the CDR3 DNA reads TGTGCCGCCCGTGAGACTAGCGGGAGCACCGGGGAGCTGTTTTTT.